This is a list of T cell receptor beta chains from one sample in a study of patients and donors after allogeneic stem cell transplantation. TCRdb used MiXCR to reprocess the RT-PCR reads, holding one entry per CDR3 protein. The repertoire holds 800,000 to 1,000,000 distinct CDR3 sequences, with 15% to 20% as singletons. What was sequenced was blood, either unsorted or a sorted T cell fraction (not recorded which). These receptors were obtained from a human donor who was either an allogeneic HSCT recipient or a stem cell or donor lymphocyte infusion donor (not recorded which). It is not recorded whose cells these are; they may come from a transplant donor. The CDR3 runs from the conserved cysteine through the conserved F or W. The D gene is left open where the match is weak. For some rows the clone size is stated as once, few or many, or as a class when expanded; others skip it.

j_call | d_call | clone_size | v_call | cdr3_aa | cdr3_nt
TRBJ2-2 | NA | few | TRBV12-3/TRBV12-4 | CASRLGARSGELFF | TGTGCCAGCAGGTTAGGGGCCCGGTCCGGGGAGCTGTTTTTT
TRBJ2-2 | NA | once | TRBV5-6 | CASSSGSNTGELFF | TGTGCCAGCAGCTCGGGATCAAACACCGGGGAGCTGTTTTTT
TRBJ1-5 | NA | few | TRBV20-1 | CSASTVFQPQHF | TGCAGTGCTAGTACAGTCTTTCAGCCCCAGCATTTT
TRBJ2-7 | TRBD2 | few | TRBV30 | CAWSVIELAGEGEQYF | TGTGCCTGGAGTGTAATAGAACTAGCGGGAGAAGGAGAGCAGTACTTC
TRBJ1-4 | NA | few | TRBV7-2 | CASSQRTGKSTNEKLFF | TGTGCCAGCAGCCAGCGGACGGGAAAATCAACTAATGAAAAACTGTTTTTT
TRBJ1-4 | NA | NA | TRBV15 | CATSRDGAANEKLFF | TGTGCCACCAGCAGAGATGGGGCTGCTAATGAAAAACTGTTTTTT
TRBJ1-5 | TRBD1 | NA | TRBV5-5 | CASSGGQGDLGPQHF | TGTGCCAGCAGCGGGGGACAGGGGGATTTGGGGCCCCAGCATTTT
TRBJ2-7 | TRBD1 | NA | TRBV4-3 | CASSQDRDSYYEQYF | TGCGCCAGCAGCCAGGACAGGGACTCTTACTACGAGCAGTACTTC
TRBJ2-4 | NA | NA | TRBV6-1 | CASSARQGLGENIQYF | TGTGCCAGCAGTGCCCGACAGGGACTTGGGGAAAACATTCAGTACTTC
TRBJ2-7 | TRBD2 | few | TRBV20-1 | CSARVFLAGARSYEQYF | TGCAGTGCTAGAGTTTTCCTAGCGGGGGCTCGCTCCTACGAGCAGTACTTC
TRBJ2-5 | NA | few | TRBV24-1 | CATSDLGRPRKETQYF | TGTGCCACCAGTGATTTGGGCAGGCCAAGGAAAGAGACCCAGTACTTC
TRBJ2-7 | TRBD2 | few | TRBV4-3 | CASSQLAVHSYEQYF | TGCGCCAGCAGCCAACTAGCGGTTCACTCCTACGAGCAGTACTTC
TRBJ2-3 | TRBD1 | NA | TRBV12-3/TRBV12-4 | CASSLGTGGMDTQYF | TGTGCCAGCAGTTTAGGGACAGGGGGAATGGATACGCAGTATTTT
TRBJ1-4 | NA | NA | TRBV18 | CASSPTGLKNEKLFF | TGTGCCAGCTCACCAACGGGACTGAAGAATGAAAAACTGTTTTTT
TRBJ2-5 | TRBD2 | NA | TRBV6-2/TRBV6-3 | CASSSSGTRGTQYF | TGTGCCAGCAGTTCCTCCGGGACTAGGGGGACCCAGTACTTC
TRBJ1-2 | NA | few | TRBV11-2 | CASSPRSPGYTF | TGTGCCAGCAGCCCTAGGAGCCCCGGCTACACCTTC
TRBJ1-1 | NA | few | TRBV18 | CASSPLPLNTEAFF | TGTGCCAGCTCACCTCTCCCCCTGAACACTGAAGCTTTCTTT
TRBJ2-2 | NA | NA | TRBV20-1 | CSAPGIRDPGELFF | TGCAGTGCCCCCGGTATAAGGGATCCCGGGGAGCTGTTTTTT
TRBJ2-3 | NA | NA | TRBV5-1 | CASSLERQMTDTQYF | TGCGCCAGCAGCTTGGAGCGTCAGATGACAGATACGCAGTATTTT
TRBJ2-2 | TRBD2 | NA | TRBV18 | CASSRDLLAENTGELFF | TGTGCCAGCTCACGAGATCTGCTAGCGGAGAACACCGGGGAGCTGTTTTTT
TRBJ2-4 | TRBD1 | few | TRBV7-2 | CASSFSTGKNIQYF | TGTGCCAGCAGTTTTTCGACAGGGAAAAACATTCAGTACTTC
TRBJ2-1 | TRBD2 | many | TRBV20-1 | CSARIRLAEYNEQFF | TGCAGTGCTAGAATTCGACTAGCGGAATACAATGAGCAGTTCTTC
TRBJ1-1 | TRBD1 | NA | TRBV4-3 | CASSQEQGALVTEAFF | TGCGCCAGCAGCCAAGAGCAGGGGGCATTGGTCACTGAAGCTTTCTTT
TRBJ1-5 | NA | few | TRBV20-1 | CSVTLGGLNQPQHF | TGCAGTGTCACCCTGGGGGGACTGAATCAGCCCCAGCATTTT
TRBJ2-7 | NA | few | TRBV25-1 | CASRRGASYEQYF | TGTGCCAGCAGAAGAGGGGCCTCCTACGAGCAGTACTTC
TRBJ2-6 | TRBD2 | NA | TRBV12-3/TRBV12-4 | CASSPGLAESMGGANVLTF | TGTGCCAGCAGTCCGGGACTAGCGGAGTCCATGGGTGGGGCCAACGTCCTGACTTTC
TRBJ2-4 | NA | many | TRBV5-1 | CASRSEARSIQYF | TGCGCCAGCAGATCGGAGGCCCGCAGCATTCAGTACTTC
TRBJ2-1 | NA | few | TRBV4-3 | CASATKLSNEQFF | TGCGCCAGCGCTACCAAACTTTCTAATGAGCAGTTCTTC
TRBJ1-1 | NA | few | TRBV19 | CASSIRGGHHAFF | TGTGCCAGTAGTATTCGAGGGGGTCATCACGCTTTCTTT
TRBJ1-1 | NA | NA | TRBV12-3/TRBV12-4 | CASSLHQGGQAFF | TGTGCCAGCAGTTTACACCAGGGTGGACAAGCTTTCTTT
TRBJ2-3 | NA | few | TRBV27 | CASSSMQGPSTDTQYF | TGTGCCAGCAGTTCCATGCAGGGTCCTAGCACAGATACGCAGTATTTT
TRBJ1-5 | NA | few | TRBV11-2 | CASSHHRWGVRGNQPQHF | TGTGCCAGCAGCCATCATCGGTGGGGGGTTCGAGGCAATCAGCCCCAGCATTTT
TRBJ2-3 | NA | many | TRBV12-3/TRBV12-4 | CASSPTGLITDTQYF | TGTGCCAGCAGCCCCACAGGGTTGATCACAGATACGCAGTATTTT
TRBJ2-1 | NA | NA | TRBV4-3 | CASSQAQTYTDEQFF | TGCGCCAGCAGCCAAGCCCAAACTTATACGGATGAGCAGTTCTTC
TRBJ2-3 | TRBD2 | NA | TRBV10-3 | CAISEEAGGEGDTQYF | TGTGCCATCAGTGAGGAAGCGGGGGGCGAGGGAGATACGCAGTATTTT
TRBJ2-1 | NA | NA | TRBV9 | CASSVEGKSNEQFF | TGTGCCAGCAGCGTAGAGGGGAAGAGTAATGAGCAGTTCTTC
TRBJ2-7 | NA | few | TRBV15 | CATSRDSQSYEQYF | TGTGCCACCAGCAGGGACAGTCAGTCCTACGAGCAGTACTTC
TRBJ2-7 | TRBD1 | few | TRBV12-3/TRBV12-4 | CASRQGASYEQYF | TGTGCCAGCAGACAGGGGGCTTCCTACGAGCAGTACTTC
TRBJ1-1 | NA | NA | TRBV9 | CASSVGPGNTEAFF | TGTGCCAGCAGCGTAGGTCCGGGCAACACTGAAGCTTTCTTT
TRBJ2-5 | TRBD2 | NA | TRBV6-1 | CASLGTSGDQETQYF | TGTGCCAGCTTAGGGACTAGCGGCGATCAAGAGACCCAGTACTTC
TRBJ2-7 | NA | few | TRBV29-1 | CSVSRAGSSYEQYF | TGCAGCGTCTCAAGGGCCGGCAGCTCCTACGAGCAGTACTTC
TRBJ1-2 | TRBD1 | NA | TRBV25-1 | CARVPGQGRDGYTF | TGTGCCAGGGTCCCGGGACAGGGACGAGATGGCTACACCTTC
TRBJ1-5 | NA | NA | TRBV15 | CATSRDLTTQPQHF | TGTGCCACCAGCAGAGATCTGACGACACAGCCCCAGCATTTT
TRBJ2-2 | TRBD1 | many | TRBV12-3/TRBV12-4 | CASSSEGAANTGELFF | TGTGCCAGCAGTTCCGAGGGGGCCGCTAACACCGGGGAGCTGTTTTTT
TRBJ2-7 | TRBD2 | NA | TRBV20-1 | CSAALAGTYEQYF | TGCAGTGCGGCACTAGCGGGGACGTACGAGCAGTACTTC
TRBJ2-3 | TRBD2 | many | TRBV12-3/TRBV12-4 | CASRYSGTRTDTQYF | TGTGCCAGCAGATATAGCGGGACCCGCACAGATACGCAGTATTTT
TRBJ1-1 | NA | NA | TRBV5-4 | CASRSAGGNTEAFF | TGTGCCAGCAGGAGCGCGGGAGGGAACACTGAAGCTTTCTTT
TRBJ1-1 | NA | few | TRBV5-1 | CASRSSGPSAENTEAFF | TGCGCCAGCAGGTCTTCGGGACCGAGTGCAGAGAACACTGAAGCTTTCTTT
TRBJ2-7 | TRBD1 | many | TRBV29-1 | CSVDAGDRFSYEQYF | TGCAGCGTTGACGCTGGGGACAGGTTCTCCTACGAGCAGTACTTC
TRBJ1-5 | NA | few | TRBV10-3 | CAISAVGISNQPQHF | TGTGCCATCAGCGCCGTGGGGATTAGCAATCAGCCCCAGCATTTT
TRBJ2-7 | TRBD2 | NA | TRBV7-6 | CASSLGGTSGNYEQYF | TGTGCCAGCAGCTTAGGGGGGACTAGCGGAAACTACGAGCAGTACTTC
TRBJ1-5 | NA | NA | TRBV5-1 | CASSLEQRESNQPQHF | TGCGCCAGCAGCTTGGAGCAGAGGGAGAGCAATCAGCCCCAGCATTTT
TRBJ1-4 | NA | NA | TRBV7-9 | CASSLVGDSNEKLFF | TGTGCCAGCAGCTTAGTAGGTGACAGCAATGAAAAACTGTTTTTT